What follows are 15 T cell receptor beta chains derived from one specimen sequenced in a study of T cell responses to AZD1222 COVID-19 vaccine. Profiling relied on immunoSEQ multiplex PCR, and the TCRdb table lists in-frame clones only, not all of them. The sample lists over 150,000 clones; about nine tenths were seen once. Sequencing was performed on peripheral blood, taken on day 0 of AZD1222 vaccination. These receptor sequences come from an adult in good health.

This clone was recorded a few times. This chain joins TRBV11-2 and TRBJ1-5; D possibly corresponds to TRBD1 (6 bases). CDR1 and CDR2 (germline): SGHAT, FQNNGV. V was shortened by 4 bases and J by 7 bases, with 17 bases between the two germline ends. The CDR3 loop spans 15 amino acids. This chain's CDR3 is CASSWAQGDRQPQHF. The CDR3 region has the DNA TGTGCCAGCAGCTGGGCACAGGGCGATAGGCAGCCCCAGCATTTT.

The chain carries TRBV7-6 and TRBJ1-2; D ambiguous. Trimming took 5 bases from V and 4 from J, leaving 17 bases between them. Germline lookup yields CDR1 SGHVS and CDR2 FNYEAQ. This CDR3 comprises 15 residues. CDR3 loop: CASSPGTLPPYGYTF. The CDR3 DNA reads TGTGCCAGCAGCCCCGGCACCCTACCTCCCTATGGCTACACCTTC.

This clone was recorded only once. A junction end diverges from the germline sequence, so it may reflect a read error. V gene TRBV4-2 combines with J gene TRBJ1-2, with a possible D match to TRBD1 (5 bases). The CDR3 totals 15 residues. CDR1 LGHNA and CDR2 YNFKEQ come from the germline V gene. The chain's CDR3 is CASRQDTGLNYGYTF. The CDR3 bases are TGTGCCAGCAGGCAAGACACGGGACTGAACTATGGCTACACCTTC.

Only a few counts were recorded for this clone. The chain employs TRBV18 and TRBJ1-3; no clear D. The germline V and J ends were trimmed by 0 bases and 4 bases, with 4 bases remaining between them. CDR1 is KGHSH, CDR2 LQKENI, per germline. This CDR3 spans 13 amino acids. CDR3 sequence (DNA): TGTGCCAGCTCACCACCGACGGGAAACACCATATATTTT. This codes for CASSPPTGNTIYF.

The chain has TRBV6-2 or TRBV6-3 and TRBJ1-2; TRBD1 might be the D (5 bases). The germline V gene has CDR1 MNHEY and CDR2 SVGEGT. This CDR3 contains 16 residues. V was trimmed by 6 bases and J by 8 bases, leaving 25 bases between them. The CDR3 loop is CASSPRGTTGGLGYTF. CDR3 bases: TGTGCCAGCAGCCCGCGGGGAACTACAGGAGGGCTCGGCTACACCTTC.

The sample holds one count of this clone. V usage is TRBV2 and J usage is TRBJ2-3; D not certain. Germline CDR1 SNHLY, CDR2 FYNNEI. CDR3 size: 13 residues. Deletions cut 1 base from V and 5 bases from J, with 7 bases between. The CDR3 DNA reads TGTGCCAGCAGTGAAGATTTACAAGATACGCAGTATTTT. Residues: CASSEDLQDTQYF.

This rearrangement joins TRBV5-1 to TRBJ2-7; possible D gene TRBD2, 6 bases. CDR3 length: 15 residues. Between the trimmed V and J ends, which lost 0 bases and 2 bases, there was a span of 12 bases. Germline CDR1 reads SGHRS; CDR2 reads YFSETQ. The CDR3 DNA is TGCGCCAGCAGCTTGGGGTCGGAGGGTCCCTACGAGCAGTACTTC. Its translation is CASSLGSEGPYEQYF.

The J gene is TRBJ1-2, the V gene TRBV6-2 or TRBV6-3, with D maybe TRBD1 (5 bases). The CDR3 is 15 amino acids. CDR1 and CDR2 from the germline V gene are MNHEY and SVGEGT. Trimming took 5 bases from V and 4 from J, leaving 17 bases between them. The CDR3 sequence is CASSIIPAGTYGYTF. CDR3 nucleotides: TGTGCCAGCAGTATAATCCCCGCAGGGACCTATGGCTACACCTTC.

The V and J genes are TRBV7-9 and TRBJ2-7; TRBD1 agrees at 7 bases. The junction had 12 bases not matched to a gene; V was cut back by 5 bases and J by 8 bases. Germline V CDR1 and CDR2: SEHNR, FQNEAQ (reference sequence). The CDR3 loop spans 14 amino acids. DNA for the CDR3: TGTGCCAGCAGCCAAGGGACAGTGAGCTCTCAGCAGTACTTC. Translated, it gives CASSQGTVSSQQYF.

The CDR3 reads CASQTGTGTYEQYF. The DNA of the CDR3 is TGTGCCTCCCAAACCGGGACAGGGACCTACGAGCAGTACTTC. The V call is TRBV10-3, the J call TRBJ2-7, with TRBD1 matching over 9 bases. The germline gives CDR1 ENHRY, CDR2 SYGVKD. The CDR3 runs 14 residues. Germline trimming cut 11 bases from V and 2 bases from J; bases unmatched to any gene: 10.

The chain joins TRBV6-2 or TRBV6-3 to TRBJ1-1; maybe TRBD1 (5 bases). The V gene lost 6 bases and the J gene lost 4 bases, with 12 bases spanning the gap. Germline V lookup: CDR1 MNHEY, CDR2 SVGEGT. CDR3 length: 13 amino acids. CDR3 DNA: TGTGCCAGCAGCCCCACGGGGGGCACTGAAGCTTTCTTT. Encoded protein: CASSPTGGTEAFF.

The chain combines TRBV7-9 with TRBJ1-2; 7 bases fit TRBD1. CDR1 is SEHNR and CDR2 is FQNEAQ in the germline V gene (reference sequence). CDR3 length equals 13 residues. V trimming: 5 bases; J trimming: 6 bases; junction bases outside the gene matches: 6. For the CDR3, the DNA is TGTGCCAGCAGCGCCCAGGGGGGTAATGGCTACACCTTC. Its translation is CASSAQGGNGYTF.

The V and J genes are TRBV6-5 and TRBJ1-2; 8 nucleotides match TRBD1. The V gene's germline CDR1 is MNHEY and CDR2 SVGAGI. This CDR3 has 14 amino acids. V gave up 0 bases and J gave up 8 bases; unmatched junction bases: 5. CDR3 DNA sequence: TGTGCCAGCAGTTACTCGACAGGGGCACTGGGCTACACCTTC. Its translation is CASSYSTGALGYTF.

The V and J genes are TRBV7-6 and TRBJ1-2; D is uncertain. Trimming stripped 1 base from V and 4 bases from J, with 10 bases between. CDR3 length: 14 residues. Germline loops: CDR1 SGHVS, CDR2 FNYEAQ. In DNA form, the CDR3 reads TGTGCCAGCAGCTTAGATTCGGGGATCTATGGCTACACCTTC. Translation: CASSLDSGIYGYTF.

This clone has only a few counts. The J gene is TRBJ2-7, the V gene TRBV13; 8 bases are shared with TRBD1. Germline V lookup: CDR1 PRHDT, CDR2 FYEKMQ (reference sequence). This CDR3 contains 18 residues. V lost 4 bases to trimming and J lost 0 bases; unmatched junction nucleotides: 14. The DNA for the CDR3 is TGTGCCAGCAGCTCCCAGACAGGGGAATTCGTGGCCTCCTACGAGCAGTACTTC. Residues: CASSSQTGEFVASYEQYF.